A selection of T cell receptor beta chains follows, all from one sample in a study of Ad26.COV2.S vaccination and SARS-CoV-2 variants. The repertoire was sequenced with immunoSEQ multiplex PCR; TCRdb's copy has only in-frame clones and lacks some. This sample has around 400,000 clones, with around four fifths found just once. The material was peripheral blood, obtained in a trial of Ad26.COV2.S vaccine versus placebo. The receptors derive from a person between 18 and 60 years old who received the Ad26.COV2.S COVID-19 vaccine or a placebo. Both conserved end residues are part of each CDR3. A D gene is named only where the DNA matches it firmly. Clone size is given for some rows only: seen once, a few or many times, or a class if the clone is expanded.

TRBV6-5	TRBD1	NA	TRBJ2-7	TGTGCCAGCAAAGGACAGGGCTCCTACGAGCAGTACTTC	CASKGQGSYEQYF
TRBV5-4	NA	NA	TRBJ1-1	TGTGCCAGCAGCGGGGGGGTGAACACTGAAGCTTTCTTT	CASSGGVNTEAFF
TRBV7-2	NA	NA	TRBJ2-5	TGTGCCAGCAGCTTAGCACACGGAGAGACCCAGTACTTC	CASSLAHGETQYF
TRBV24-1	NA	once	TRBJ2-2	TGTGCCACCACAGCACAGGGAACCGGGGAGCTGTTTTTT	CATTAQGTGELFF
TRBV5-5	TRBD1	once	TRBJ1-2	TGTGCCAGCAGCTTGGGACAGGGACTCCGCTATGGCTACACCTTC	CASSLGQGLRYGYTF
TRBV7-2	NA	NA	TRBJ1-4	TGTGCCAGCAGCTTAAGAGAGGTGGGAAGGGAAAAACTGTTTTTT	CASSLREVGREKLFF
TRBV5-6	NA	NA	TRBJ2-7	TGTGCCAGCAGCTTGGTCCCTTCCTACGAGCAGTACTTC	CASSLVPSYEQYF
TRBV2	NA	NA	TRBJ1-2	TGTGCCAGCAGTGAATCATCAAGGGGGTATGGCTACACCTTC	CASSESSRGYGYTF
TRBV18	TRBD2	NA	TRBJ2-7	TGTGCCAGCTCACCCGGGACTAGCGGGGGGATGAGGCGGTACGAGCAGTACTTC	CASSPGTSGGMRRYEQYF
TRBV15	NA	NA	TRBJ1-5	TGTGCCACCAGCAGAGATCTGGGACGGAGTAATCAGCCCCAGCATTTT	CATSRDLGRSNQPQHF
TRBV7-6	NA	NA	TRBJ2-1	TGTGCCAGCAGCTTTGACTCCGCCTCCTACAATGAGCAGTTCTTC	CASSFDSASYNEQFF
TRBV7-6	NA	NA	TRBJ1-2	TGTGCCAGCAGCTTAGGAGAGGGCTATGGCTACACCTTC	CASSLGEGYGYTF
TRBV19	TRBD1	NA	TRBJ1-1	TGTGCCAGTAGTACAGGGGGTGAAGCTTTCTTT	CASSTGGEAFF
TRBV19	TRBD1	NA	TRBJ2-1	TGTGCCAGTGGACAGGGTTACAATGAGCAGTTCTTC	CASGQGYNEQFF
TRBV7-9	NA	NA	TRBJ2-1	TGTGCCAGCAACCCGGGACTGAGGGGGCATGAGCAGTTCTTC	CASNPGLRGHEQFF
TRBV27	TRBD2	NA	TRBJ2-1	TGTGCCAGCAGTGGAGCACTAGCGGGGGGGAGCTCCTACAATGAGCAGTTCTTC	CASSGALAGGSSYNEQFF
TRBV6-1	NA	once	TRBJ1-5	TGTGCCAGCAGTGAAGGTGCGGGGTGGCCCCAGCATTTT	CASSEGAGWPQHF
TRBV13	NA	NA	TRBJ2-3	TGTGCCAGCAGCACTACGTTCACAGATACGCAGTATTTT	CASSTTFTDTQYF
TRBV5-4	NA	NA	TRBJ2-5	TGTGCCAGCAGCTTGTGGTCAGCCTCTCAAGAGACCCAGTACTTC	CASSLWSASQETQYF
TRBV19	NA	few	TRBJ1-4	TGTGCCAGTAGTTATGGGACGAGAAAACTGTTTTTT	CASSYGTRKLFF
TRBV6-5	NA	NA	TRBJ1-5	TGTGCCAGCAGCCTAAATAGCAATCAGCCCCAGCATTTT	CASSLNSNQPQHF
TRBV5-1	TRBD2	NA	TRBJ2-4	TGCGCCAGCCACTGGGGCGGGAGTATTTCATCTGCCAAAAACATTCAGTACTTC	CASHWGGSISSAKNIQYF
TRBV6-5	TRBD2	NA	TRBJ2-1	TGTGCCAGCAAGACGGGACTAGCGGGAGGGAATGAGCAGTTCTTC	CASKTGLAGGNEQFF
TRBV3-1/TRBV3-2	TRBD2	NA	TRBJ2-1	TGTGCCAGCAGCCACGGACTAGCGGGTAGCTCCTACAATGAGCAGTTCTTC	CASSHGLAGSSYNEQFF
TRBV21-1	NA	few	TRBJ2-7	TGTGCCAGCAGCAAAGCGCTTCTAGCGGGGGGGCCCCGCGAGCAGTACTTC	CASSKALLAGGPREQYF
TRBV7-9	TRBD2	NA	TRBJ2-1	TGTGCCAGCACGCCTCGCGGGGGGTACAATGAGCAGTTCTTC	CASTPRGGYNEQFF
TRBV3-1/TRBV3-2	TRBD2	NA	TRBJ2-1	TGTGCCAGCAGCCAGCTTCGGGGGGAAGACTACAATGAGCAGTTCTTC	CASSQLRGEDYNEQFF
TRBV9	NA	NA	TRBJ2-5	TGTGCCAGCAGCACCCCGTCGGGAGCTAAAGAGACCCAGTACTTC	CASSTPSGAKETQYF
TRBV20-1	NA	NA	TRBJ2-5	TGCAGTGCTAACATAGGGGAGACCCAGTACTTC	CSANIGETQYF
TRBV30	TRBD2	NA	TRBJ2-2	TGTGCCTGGAGTGTAACTCGGGGTGGGACTAGGCACGGGGAGCTGTTTTTT	CAWSVTRGGTRHGELFF
TRBV6-5	TRBD1	few	TRBJ1-6	TGTGCCAGCAGTACACGGACAGGGGGCCGCGCACCCCTCCACTTT	CASSTRTGGRAPLHF
TRBV27	TRBD1	once	TRBJ1-6	TGTGCCAGCACCTCAGGGGGGTCAGGCTCACCCCTCCACTTT	CASTSGGSGSPLHF
TRBV5-1	NA	NA	TRBJ2-7	TGCGCCAGCAGCTTGGCGGGTGGATCCCTACGCGAGCAGTACTTC	CASSLAGGSLREQYF
TRBV12-5	NA	NA	TRBJ1-2	TGTGCTAGTGGTTTGTCCTCAGGGCGGCAAATTTATGGCTACACCTTC	CASGLSSGRQIYGYTF
TRBV2	NA	NA	TRBJ2-4	TGTGCCAGCAGTGAAGCCACCTTGGTCAAAAACATTCAGTACTTC	CASSEATLVKNIQYF
TRBV5-1	NA	NA	TRBJ1-2	TGCGCCAGCAGCCTAGGAGGAGCTAACTATGGCTACACCTTC	CASSLGGANYGYTF
TRBV7-9	TRBD1	NA	TRBJ2-3	TGTGCCAGCAGCTTAGGGCAGGGGGCATCAGATACGCAGTATTTT	CASSLGQGASDTQYF
TRBV25-1	NA	NA	TRBJ1-1	TGTGCCAGCAGTGGCTCAGGGATCCCCCGCGGTAGGACTGAAGCTTTCTTT	CASSGSGIPRGRTEAFF
TRBV7-9	NA	few	TRBJ1-2	TGTGCCAGCAGCTTAGGACGGCCCTATGGCTACACCTTC	CASSLGRPYGYTF
TRBV27	NA	NA	TRBJ1-4	TGTGCCAGCTCACCCGGGACTCGGGGTGAAAAACTGTTTTTT	CASSPGTRGEKLFF